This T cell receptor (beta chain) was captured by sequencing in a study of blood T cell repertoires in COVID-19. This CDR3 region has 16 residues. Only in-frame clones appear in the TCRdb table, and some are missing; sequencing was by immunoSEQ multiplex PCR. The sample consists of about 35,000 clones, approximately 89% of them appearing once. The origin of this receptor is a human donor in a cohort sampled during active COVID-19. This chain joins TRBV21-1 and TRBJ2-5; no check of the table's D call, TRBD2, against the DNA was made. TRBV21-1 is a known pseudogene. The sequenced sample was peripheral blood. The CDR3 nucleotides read TGTGCCAGCGGCCCGCGAAGCGGGGGGGCCGGAGAGACCCAGTACTTC. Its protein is CASGPRSGGAGETQYF.